The 19 T cell receptor beta chains below come from one sample, sequenced in a study of T-cell memory formation after mild COVID-19. TCRdb re-analysed the 5' RACE reads in MiXCR, keeping a single row per CDR3 protein. The sample has roughly 130,000 distinct CDR3 sequences, 5% to 6.5% seen once. The sample consisted of PBMCs or a T cell subset sorted from them (not recorded which). The receptors stem from an adult woman who had mild COVID-19 (a few samples of this study predate the infection). Cell type and time point are not known.

This clonotype was detected ten times or more. The chain is built from TRBV6-4 and TRBJ2-2; D is unclear. The germline V and J ends were trimmed by 2 bases and 3 bases, with 4 bases remaining between them. Germline V gene lookup returns CDR1 MRHNA and CDR2 SNTAGT. The CDR3 is 13 residues long. The DNA for the CDR3 is TGTGCCAGCAGTGACAGGGACACCGGGGAGCTGTTTTTT. Its translation is CASSDRDTGELFF.

This clonotype was seen only a few times. The V gene is TRBV11-3, the J gene TRBJ2-3; D might be TRBD1 (7 bases). CDR3 length: 15 amino acids. The V gene lost 5 bases and the J gene lost 4 bases, with 16 bases spanning the gap. Germline assignment: CDR1 SGHNT and CDR2 YENEEA. CDR3 sequence reads: CASSAGGTVADTQYF. CDR3 coding DNA: TGTGCCAGCAGCGCGGGCGGGACAGTCGCAGATACGCAGTATTTT.

This clonotype has only a few counts. The chain recombines TRBV5-1 with TRBJ2-1; TRBD2 agrees at 16 bases. The CDR3 is 16 amino acids. Trimming took 3 bases from V and 4 from J; bases not matched to a gene: 1. Germline CDR1 is SGHRS and CDR2 is YFSETQ. The CDR3 loop reads CASSSGLAGGYNEQFF. The CDR3 nucleotides read TGCGCCAGCAGCTCGGGACTAGCGGGAGGGTACAATGAGCAGTTCTTC.

This clonotype was seen a few times. The gene calls are TRBV30 and TRBJ1-6; the match to TRBD1 covers 7 bases. This CDR3 is 19 amino acids long. Germline V gene data show CDR1 as GTSNPN and CDR2 as SVGIG (reference sequence). The V and J ends lost 2 bases and 9 bases, in that order; junction bases with no gene match: 22. The CDR3 protein is CAWSHLLLRDRELGSPLHF. DNA for the CDR3: TGTGCCTGGAGTCACCTTCTACTCCGGGACAGAGAATTGGGTTCACCCCTCCACTTT.

V gene TRBV9 combines with J gene TRBJ2-1; D is possibly TRBD1 (5 bases). Germline loops: CDR1 SGDLS, CDR2 YYNGEE. This CDR3 contains 13 residues. V was pared by 4 bases and J by 11 bases, with 16 bases between. In DNA form, the CDR3 reads TGTGCCAGCAGCCTCCGGACAAAGACCAAGCAGTTCTTC. Translated, it gives CASSLRTKTKQFF. The whole variable domain, remainder taken from reference TRBV9 and TRBJ2-1, is DSGVTQTPKHLITATGQRVTLRCSPRSGDLSVYWYQQSLDQGLQFLIQYYNGEERAKGNILERFSAQQFPDLHSELNLSSLELGDSALYFCASSLRTKTKQFFGPGTRLTVL.

This clonotype was detected only a few times. This chain uses TRBV19 with TRBJ2-3, with 8 positions matching TRBD2. Per the germline V gene, CDR1 is LNHDA and CDR2 is SQIVND (reference sequence). The J segment lost 4 bases and the V segment lost 5 bases, leaving 11 bases of the junction unmatched. CDR3 size: 16 residues. For the CDR3, the DNA is TGTGCCAGTAGTTCCTGGACTAGCCCGAGATCAGATACGCAGTATTTT. Translating gives CASSSWTSPRSDTQYF.

This clonotype was picked up a small number of times. The chain employs TRBV29-1 and TRBJ2-5; D is perhaps TRBD2 (5 bases). Germline V gene lookup returns CDR1 SQVTM and CDR2 ANQGSEA. The CDR3 sequence is 13 residues long. Trimming took off 7 bases at V and 1 base at J, with 13 bases between the two ends. CDR3 amino acids: CSALEGSQETQYF. The CDR3, as DNA: TGCAGCGCCCTAGAGGGCTCCCAAGAGACCCAGTACTTC.

This clonotype came up a few times. The V gene is TRBV29-1, the J gene TRBJ1-1; unclear D gene. The CDR3 totals 11 residues. Germline V gene lookup returns CDR1 SQVTM and CDR2 ANQGSEA. V was clipped by 4 bases and J by 9 bases, with 12 bases between them. CDR3 DNA: TGCAGCGTTGTTCGGTGGCAGCAAGCTTTCTTT. It yields the protein CSVVRWQQAFF.

This clonotype was picked up a small number of times. V and J are TRBV6-1 and TRBJ2-5; D is uncertain. Germline assignment: CDR1 MNHNS and CDR2 SASEGT. Trimming removed 6 bases at V and 5 bases at J, with 7 bases between. The CDR3 sequence is 11 residues long. The CDR3 spells CASRFLETQYF. Here the CDR3 DNA reads TGTGCCAGCAGATTCCTTGAGACCCAGTACTTC.

This clonotype was detected only a few times. The chain links TRBV20-1 to TRBJ1-2, with TRBD1 as a possible D gene (5 bases). Germline loops: CDR1 DFQATT, CDR2 SNEGSKA (reference sequence). There are 15 residues in the CDR3. V lost 2 bases and J lost 2, with 15 bases in between. CDR3 sequence (DNA): TGCAGTGCTAGATGGGACCCGAAGCCCAACTATGGCTACACCTTC. Translated, it gives CSARWDPKPNYGYTF.

Many counts were recorded for this clonotype. This chain joins TRBV5-1 and TRBJ2-1; D is perhaps TRBD2 (5 bases). Germline V gene sequence: CDR1 SGHRS, CDR2 YFSETQ. The CDR3 loop spans 13 amino acids. Deletions cut 5 bases from V and 5 bases from J, with 11 bases between. CDR3 in amino acids: CASSAGQNNEQFF. CDR3 sequence (DNA): TGCGCCAGCAGTGCGGGCCAAAACAATGAGCAGTTCTTC.

This clonotype was seen ten or more times. This chain uses TRBV27 with TRBJ2-2; D remains ambiguous. CDR3 length: 12 residues. CDR1 and CDR2 (germline): MNHEY, SMNVEV (reference sequence). The V end was cut by 3 bases, the J end by 4 bases, with 3 bases between. The CDR3 DNA sequence: TGTGCCAGCAGTTTCGGCACCGGGGAGCTGTTTTTT. Translation: CASSFGTGELFF.

This clonotype came up many times. The chain recombines TRBV7-2 with TRBJ2-5, with D hard to call. Trimming stripped 3 bases from V and 2 bases from J, with 7 bases between. The CDR3 runs to 13 residues. The germline V gene has CDR1 SGHTA and CDR2 FQGNSA. The CDR3 loop reads CASSFGFQETQYF. In DNA form, the CDR3 reads TGTGCCAGCAGCTTCGGATTTCAAGAGACCCAGTACTTC.

This clonotype was seen ten or more times. The rearrangement joins TRBV29-1 to TRBJ1-1, with D maybe TRBD1 (5 bases). CDR1 and CDR2 (germline): SQVTM, ANQGSEA. The CDR3 contains 13 residues. CDR3 sequence: CVAHRGRYTEAFF. CDR3 in DNA: TGCGTTGCCCACCGGGGCCGGTACACTGAAGCTTTCTTT.

This clonotype showed up many times. The chain couples TRBV12-3 or TRBV12-4 to TRBJ1-2, with D maybe TRBD1 (5 bases). The CDR3 consists of 13 residues. V was pared by 5 bases and J by 4 bases, with 11 bases between. As DNA, the CDR3 is TGTGCCAGCAGTGAGACAGCCTCCTATGGCTACACCTTC. Translated: CASSETASYGYTF.

There are a few counts of this clonotype. This sequence joins TRBV6-5 and TRBJ1-2; 8 nucleotides agree with TRBD1. The CDR3 runs 15 residues. The ends lost 6 bases at V and 8 bases at J; junction bases unmatched: 14. Germline V lookup: CDR1 MNHEY, CDR2 SVGAGI. The CDR3: CASRPPGQVGFGYTF. CDR3 nucleotide sequence: TGTGCCAGCAGACCCCCGGGACAGGTTGGATTCGGCTACACCTTC.

The V gene is TRBV12-3 or TRBV12-4, the J gene TRBJ2-2; possibly TRBD1 for D (6 bases). V shed 4 bases and J shed 3 bases, with 9 bases lying between them. The CDR3 contains 14 residues. DNA of the CDR3: TGTGCCAGCAGTTATGGACAGTACACCGGGGAGCTGTTTTTT. This encodes CASSYGQYTGELFF.

This clonotype was seen a few times. The V and J genes are TRBV11-2 and TRBJ2-2, with D perhaps matching TRBD1 or TRBD2 (5 bases each). Trimming took 2 bases from V and 8 from J, leaving 15 bases between them. The germline gives CDR1 SGHAT, CDR2 FQNNGV. This CDR3 has 15 amino acids. CDR3 DNA: TGTGCCAGCAGCTTATTCGAGGCCGGGGCGGGGGAGCTGTTTTTT. Its translation is CASSLFEAGAGELFF.

This clonotype showed up just a few times. The chain has TRBV2 and TRBJ1-4; D unclear. The CDR3 spans 15 residues. Between the trimmed V and J ends, which lost 0 bases and 4 bases, there was a span of 9 bases. Germline values: CDR1 SNHLY, CDR2 FYNNEI. The CDR3 reads CASSEAFGSNEKLFF. CDR3 nucleotide sequence: TGTGCCAGCAGTGAAGCGTTTGGGAGTAATGAAAAACTGTTTTTT.